This is a list of T cell receptor beta chains from one sample in a study of early T cells in non-severe SARS-CoV-2 infection. TCRdb itself ran the 5' RACE reads through MiXCR, one entry per CDR3 protein. The repertoire holds around 33,000 distinct CDR3 sequences, 6% to 8.5% seen once, with roughly 4% in the top ten. Sequenced: whole blood. The receptors were sampled from an adult who was a healthcare worker with PCR-confirmed SARS-CoV-2 infection or an uninfected control (not recorded which). CDR3s include the opening cysteine and the closing phenylalanine or tryptophan. D genes are given only for firm matches. Not all rows give a size; the values are once, few, many and, for expanded clones, a class.

V,D,J,length,size,CDR3,DNA
TRBV7-9,.,TRBJ2-3,16,many,CASSPGQIDSTDTQYF,TGTGCCAGCAGCCCAGGACAGATCGATAGCACAGATACGCAGTATTTT
TRBV28,TRBD2,TRBJ2-7,17,many,CASSLTPGLAGDYEQYF,TGTGCCAGCAGTTTAACCCCCGGCTTAGCGGGAGACTACGAGCAGTACTTC
TRBV20-1,.,TRBJ2-7,16,many,CSGWGLSSFFGYEQYF,TGCAGTGGTTGGGGGTTGTCCTCCTTTTTCGGATACGAGCAGTACTTC
TRBV12-3/TRBV12-4,TRBD1,TRBJ1-1,14,few,CASSLDRVTTEAFF,TGTGCCAGCAGCCTCGACAGGGTAACCACTGAAGCTTTCTTT
TRBV4-1,.,TRBJ2-2,15,many,CASSPILRNPGELFF,TGCGCCAGCAGCCCGATCCTTAGAAACCCCGGGGAGCTGTTTTTT
TRBV3-1,.,TRBJ2-3,17,.,CASSQDGSAWGTDTQYF,TGTGCCAGCAGCCAAGACGGGTCCGCGTGGGGCACAGATACGCAGTATTTT
TRBV7-2,TRBD2,TRBJ2-5,13,many,CASSFAGEETQYF,TGTGCCAGCAGCTTCGCGGGAGAAGAGACCCAGTACTTC
TRBV30,.,TRBJ2-2,14,.,CAWSVLGGSGELFF,TGTGCCTGGAGTGTACTTGGGGGATCTGGGGAGCTGTTTTTT
TRBV12-3/TRBV12-4,TRBD2,TRBJ2-6,19,many,CASSPGLAGGLNGANVLTF,TGTGCCAGCAGTCCGGGACTAGCGGGAGGGTTGAATGGGGCCAACGTCCTGACTTTC
TRBV20-1,.,TRBJ2-2,13,many,CSASPTRPGELFF,TGCAGTGCTAGCCCGACTAGGCCCGGGGAGCTGTTTTTT
TRBV12-3/TRBV12-4,TRBD1,TRBJ2-7,15,many,CASSYDRGLAYEQYF,TGTGCCAGCAGTTACGACAGGGGGCTAGCCTACGAGCAGTACTTC
TRBV28,.,TRBJ2-7,19,few,CASSSPNPTDLMGSYEQYF,TGTGCCAGCAGTTCGCCCAACCCGACTGACTTGATGGGCTCCTACGAGCAGTACTTC
TRBV21-1,.,TRBJ1-5,22,many,CASSYRPLATGVALGSNQPQHF,.
TRBV30,.,TRBJ1-2,15,.,CAWSATPMGNYGYTF,TGTGCCTGGAGTGCCACCCCGATGGGTAACTATGGCTACACCTTC
TRBV10-1,.,TRBJ2-1,15,few,CASSESLQTYNEQFF,TGCGCCAGCAGTGAGTCACTGCAAACCTACAATGAGCAGTTCTTC
TRBV10-3,.,TRBJ2-5,14,few,CAISGSIGEETQYF,TGTGCCATCAGTGGGTCAATAGGGGAAGAGACCCAGTACTTC
TRBV18,TRBD2,TRBJ2-1,14,few,CASSRAGGHNEQFF,TGTGCCAGCTCACGGGCGGGGGGCCACAATGAGCAGTTCTTC
TRBV11-2,.,TRBJ1-1,13,few,CASSPSGNTEAFF,TGTGCCAGCAGCCCTTCAGGGAACACTGAAGCTTTCTTT
TRBV2,.,TRBJ1-5,14,.,CASSDSGNNQPQHF,TGTGCCAGCAGTGATTCAGGGAACAATCAGCCCCAGCATTTT
TRBV6-2/TRBV6-3,.,TRBJ2-7,12,.,CASSYTLAGQYF,TGTGCCAGCAGTTATACCCTGGCGGGGCAGTACTTC
TRBV7-8,.,TRBJ2-7,13,many,CASSLLEGNEQYF,TGTGCCAGCAGCCTGCTCGAGGGTAACGAGCAGTACTTC
TRBV9,.,TRBJ2-3,15,few,CASSEKVGGTDTQYF,TGTGCCAGCAGTGAAAAGGTGGGGGGCACAGATACGCAGTATTTT
TRBV11-2,.,TRBJ1-1,13,many,CASSLNKYTEAFF,TGTGCCAGCAGCTTGAACAAGTACACTGAAGCTTTCTTT